This TCR beta chain was documented in a study of glioma-infiltrating T cells. Amplification of TCR alpha and beta CDR3 regions from RNA used iRepertoire nested multiplex PCR. TCRdb re-called the multiplex PCR reads through MiXCR, storing one row per CDR3 protein. In the table there are around 390,000 distinct CDR3 sequences, roughly two fifths of which are singletons. Overall study results and limits: Very few CDR3 sequences were shared between tissue and blood. Signature shared blood CDR3 motifs were enriched in low-divergence and depleted in high-divergence patients. Gliomas, especially low-grade, showed above-expected tissue-blood divergence; non-neoplastic patients showed below.

This clonotype has a count of ten or more. As yet, its antigen is unknown. The CDR3 is made up of 14 amino acids. Germline V gene data show CDR1 as SGHTA and CDR2 as FQGNSA. After removal of 3 bases from V and 1 base from J, the junction contained 3 bases not matched to a gene. The rearrangement links TRBV7-2 to TRBJ2-7, with 7 bases fitting TRBD1. The receptor's source is a human donor with low-grade glioma or glioblastoma, undergoing nonglioma brain surgery, or in good health (not recorded which). Sequenced: glioma tissue, nonneoplastic brain tissue, or PBMCs (not recorded which). This CDR3 is CASSLDRFSYEQYF. DNA for the CDR3: TGTGCCAGCAGCTTGGACAGGTTTTCCTACGAGCAGTACTTC.